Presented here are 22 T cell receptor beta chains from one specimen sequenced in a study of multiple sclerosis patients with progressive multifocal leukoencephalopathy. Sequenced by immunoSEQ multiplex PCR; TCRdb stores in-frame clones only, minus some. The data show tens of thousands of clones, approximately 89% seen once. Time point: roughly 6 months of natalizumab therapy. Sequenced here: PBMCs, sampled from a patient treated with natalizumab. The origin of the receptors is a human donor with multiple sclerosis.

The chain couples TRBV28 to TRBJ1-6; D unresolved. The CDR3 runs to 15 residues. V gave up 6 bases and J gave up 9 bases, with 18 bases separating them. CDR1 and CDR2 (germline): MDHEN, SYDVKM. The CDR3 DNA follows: TGTGCCAGCAGCCTTGGGGAGGGAAGGAGTTCACCCCTCCACTTT. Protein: CASSLGEGRSSPLHF.

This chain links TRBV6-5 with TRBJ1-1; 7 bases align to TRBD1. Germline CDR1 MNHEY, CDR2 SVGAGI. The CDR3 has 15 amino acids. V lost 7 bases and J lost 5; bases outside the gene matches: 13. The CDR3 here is CASNPPGRGGTEAFF. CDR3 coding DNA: TGTGCCAGCAACCCTCCGGGCAGGGGGGGGACTGAAGCTTTCTTT.

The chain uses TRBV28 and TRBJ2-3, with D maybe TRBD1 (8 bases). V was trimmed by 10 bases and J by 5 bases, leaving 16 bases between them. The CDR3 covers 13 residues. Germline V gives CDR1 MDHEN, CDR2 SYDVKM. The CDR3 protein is CAIRQGRVDTQYF. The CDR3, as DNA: TGTGCCATCCGACAGGGGAGGGTAGATACGCAGTATTTT.

The CDR3 region is CASSQAFGGAEAFF. CDR3 in DNA: TGTGCCAGCAGCCAAGCTTTCGGGGGCGCTGAAGCTTTCTTT. This chain joins TRBV14 and TRBJ1-1; D perhaps matches TRBD1 (6 bases). The CDR3 length is 14 residues. The germline gives CDR1 SGHDN, CDR2 FVKESK. The V gene lost 1 base and the J gene lost 6 bases, with 12 bases spanning the gap.

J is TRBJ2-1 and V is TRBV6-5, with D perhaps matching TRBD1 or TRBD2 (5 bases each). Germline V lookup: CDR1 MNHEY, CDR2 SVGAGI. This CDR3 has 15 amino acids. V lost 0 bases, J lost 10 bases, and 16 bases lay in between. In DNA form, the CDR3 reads TGTGCCAGCAGTTACTCTCGGAGGTTATGGGGGGAGCAGTTCTTC. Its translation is CASSYSRRLWGEQFF.

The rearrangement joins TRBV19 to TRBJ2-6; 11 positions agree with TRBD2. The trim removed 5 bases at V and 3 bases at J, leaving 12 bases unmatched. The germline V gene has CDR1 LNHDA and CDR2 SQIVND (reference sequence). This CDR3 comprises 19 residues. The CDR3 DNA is TGTGCCAGTAGTCCCCGCGGACTAGCGGGTGTAGGTGGGGCCAACGTCCTGACTTTC. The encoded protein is CASSPRGLAGVGGANVLTF. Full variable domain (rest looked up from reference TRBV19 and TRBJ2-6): DGGITQSPKYLFRKEGQNVTLSCEQNLNHDAMYWYRQDPGQGLRLIYYSQIVNDFQKGDIAEGYSVSREKKESFPLTVTSAQKNPTAFYLCASSPRGLAGVGGANVLTFGAGSRLTVL.

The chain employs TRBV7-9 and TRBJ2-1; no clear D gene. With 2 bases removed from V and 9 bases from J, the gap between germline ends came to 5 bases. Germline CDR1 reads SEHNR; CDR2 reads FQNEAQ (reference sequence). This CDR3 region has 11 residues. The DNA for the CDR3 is TGTGCCAGCAGCTTAAACGGTGAGCAGTTCTTC. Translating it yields CASSLNGEQFF.

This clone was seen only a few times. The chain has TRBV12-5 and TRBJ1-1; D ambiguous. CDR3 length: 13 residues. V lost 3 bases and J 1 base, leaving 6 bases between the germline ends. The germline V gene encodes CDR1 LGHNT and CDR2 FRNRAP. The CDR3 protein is CASGLDGNTEAFF. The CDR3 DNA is TGTGCTAGTGGTTTAGACGGGAACACTGAAGCTTTCTTT.

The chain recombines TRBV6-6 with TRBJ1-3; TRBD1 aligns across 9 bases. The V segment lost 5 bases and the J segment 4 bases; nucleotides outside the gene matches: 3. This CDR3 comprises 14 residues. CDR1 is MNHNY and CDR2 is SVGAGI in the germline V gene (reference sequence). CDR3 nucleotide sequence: TGTGCCAGCAGTGGGACAGGGTACGGAAACACCATATATTTT. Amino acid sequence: CASSGTGYGNTIYF.

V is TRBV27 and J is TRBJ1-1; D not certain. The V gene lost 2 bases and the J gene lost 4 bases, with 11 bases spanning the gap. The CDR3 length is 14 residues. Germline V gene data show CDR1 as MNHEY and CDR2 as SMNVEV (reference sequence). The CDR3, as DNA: TGTGCCAGCAGTTTAGCCGGGTACGGCACTGAAGCTTTCTTT. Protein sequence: CASSLAGYGTEAFF.

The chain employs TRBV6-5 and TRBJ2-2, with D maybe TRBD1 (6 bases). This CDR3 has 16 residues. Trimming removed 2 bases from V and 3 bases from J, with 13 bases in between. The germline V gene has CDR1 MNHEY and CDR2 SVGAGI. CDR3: CASSYGDNKHTGELFF. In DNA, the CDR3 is TGTGCCAGCAGTTACGGGGACAACAAACACACCGGGGAGCTGTTTTTT.

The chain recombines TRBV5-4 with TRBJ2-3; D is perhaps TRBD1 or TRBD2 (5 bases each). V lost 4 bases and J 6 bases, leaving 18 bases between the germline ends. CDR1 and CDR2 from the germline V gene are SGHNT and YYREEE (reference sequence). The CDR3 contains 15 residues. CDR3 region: CASSLRGRDPDTQYF. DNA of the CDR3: TGTGCCAGCAGCCTTAGGGGCAGGGACCCGGATACGCAGTATTTT.

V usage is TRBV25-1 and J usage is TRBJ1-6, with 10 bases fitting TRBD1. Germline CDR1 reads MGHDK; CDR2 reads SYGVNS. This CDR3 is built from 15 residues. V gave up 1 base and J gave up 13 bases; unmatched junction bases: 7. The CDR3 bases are TGTGCCAGCAGTGAATCCCAGGACAGGGGGGGGCCCCTCCACTTT. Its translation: CASSESQDRGGPLHF.

The CDR3 spells CASSLRREARETQYF. The DNA for the CDR3 is TGCGCCAGCAGCTTGAGGCGGGAGGCGAGGGAGACCCAGTACTTC. V is TRBV5-1 and J is TRBJ2-5, with 8 bases lining up with TRBD2. Germline V gene sequence: CDR1 SGHRS, CDR2 YFSETQ. The length of the CDR3 is 15 residues. V shed 1 base, J shed 5 bases, and the junction held 7 bases outside the gene matches.

The CDR3 sequence: CASSPRAREGGEQFF. The CDR3, as DNA: TGTGCCAGCAGCCCCAGAGCAAGGGAGGGCGGTGAGCAGTTCTTC. The gene calls are TRBV5-4 and TRBJ2-1; TRBD2 matches at 7 bases. V trimming: 4 bases; J trimming: 9 bases; junction bases outside the gene matches: 13. The CDR3 consists of 15 residues. Per germline, CDR1 SGHNT and CDR2 YYREEE (reference sequence). Full variable domain (missing parts from reference TRBV5-4 and TRBJ2-1): ETGVTQSPTHLIKTRGQQVTLRCSSQSGHNTVSWYQQALGQGPQFIFQYYREEENGRGNFPPRFSGLQFPNYSSELNVNALELDDSALYLCASSPRAREGGEQFFGPGTRLTVL.

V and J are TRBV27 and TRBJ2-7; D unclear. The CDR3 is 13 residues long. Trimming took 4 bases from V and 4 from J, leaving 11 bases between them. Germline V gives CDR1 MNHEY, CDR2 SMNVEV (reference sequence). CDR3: CASSWTSQYEQYF. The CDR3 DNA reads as TGTGCCAGCAGTTGGACCAGCCAGTACGAGCAGTACTTC.

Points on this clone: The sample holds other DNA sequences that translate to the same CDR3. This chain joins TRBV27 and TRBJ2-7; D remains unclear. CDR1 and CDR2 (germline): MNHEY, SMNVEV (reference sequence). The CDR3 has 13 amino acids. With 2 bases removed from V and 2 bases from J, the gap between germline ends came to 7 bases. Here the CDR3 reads CASSLHRTYEQYF. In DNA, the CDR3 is TGTGCCAGCAGTTTACACCGAACCTACGAGCAGTACTTC.

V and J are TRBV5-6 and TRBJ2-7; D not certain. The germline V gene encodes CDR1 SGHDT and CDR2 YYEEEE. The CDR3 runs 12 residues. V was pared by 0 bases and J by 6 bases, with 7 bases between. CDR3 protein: CASSLGRSEQYF. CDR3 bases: TGTGCCAGCAGCTTGGGTCGCTCCGAGCAGTACTTC.

The chain's CDR3 is CASSLWVGAGNTEAFF. The CDR3 DNA reads TGTGCCAGCAGCTTGTGGGTAGGGGCCGGGAACACTGAAGCTTTCTTT. V and J are TRBV5-8 and TRBJ1-1; D is perhaps TRBD1 (5 bases). The CDR3 length is 16 residues. Trimming took off 1 base at V and 1 base at J, with 14 bases between the two ends. Germline loops: CDR1 SGHTS, CDR2 YDEGEE.

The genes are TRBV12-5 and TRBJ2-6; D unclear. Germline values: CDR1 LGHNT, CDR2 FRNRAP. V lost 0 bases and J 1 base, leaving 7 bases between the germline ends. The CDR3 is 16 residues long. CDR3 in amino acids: CASGLVSGSGANVLTF. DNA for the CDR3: TGTGCTAGTGGTTTGGTATCTGGGTCTGGGGCCAACGTCCTGACTTTC.

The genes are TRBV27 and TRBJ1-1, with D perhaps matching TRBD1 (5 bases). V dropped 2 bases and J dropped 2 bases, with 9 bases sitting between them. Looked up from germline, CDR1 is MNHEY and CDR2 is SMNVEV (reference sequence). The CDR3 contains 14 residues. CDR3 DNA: TGTGCCAGCAGTTTAGTGGACATTAACACTGAAGCTTTCTTT. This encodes CASSLVDINTEAFF.

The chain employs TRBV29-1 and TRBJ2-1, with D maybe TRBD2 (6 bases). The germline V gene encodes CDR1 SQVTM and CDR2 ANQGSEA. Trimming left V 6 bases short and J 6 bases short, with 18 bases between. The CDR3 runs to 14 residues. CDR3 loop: CSVVAGTASNEQFF. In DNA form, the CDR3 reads TGCAGCGTCGTCGCCGGGACTGCCAGCAATGAGCAGTTCTTC.